The entry below describes one T cell receptor (beta chain). Its antigen is currently unknown. J gave up 5 bases and V 4 bases, and 7 bases lay outside the gene matches. Germline lookup yields CDR1 SGHNT and CDR2 YYREEE (reference sequence). This CDR3 is built from 15 residues. Using immunoSEQ multiplex PCR, the repertoire was profiled, and TCRdb retains in-frame clones only, with some absent. The profile covers around 99,000 clones, with more than 85% appearing a single time and roughly 1.3% taken by the ten largest. This sample was included in a study of OX40 agonist ivuxolimab in advanced cancers. Study-wide points: The CD4+ and CD8+ T cells in the blood had expanded clonally by week 6 at 0.1 to 3.0 mg/kg.

The sample here was CD4+ or CD8+ T cells sorted from blood, taken in a trial of the OX40 agonist ivuxolimab. This clonotype was sampled from an adult with an advanced solid tumor such as melanoma, head and neck, liver or kidney cancer. The chain combines TRBV5-4 with TRBJ2-2; 8 bases are a match to TRBD1. CDR3: CASSRTGWGTGELFF. DNA of the CDR3: TGTGCCAGCAGCCGGACAGGGTGGGGGACCGGGGAGCTGTTTTTT. The variable domain in full, completed from reference TRBV5-4 and TRBJ2-2, reads ETGVTQSPTHLIKTRGQQVTLRCSSQSGHNTVSWYQQALGQGPQFIFQYYREEENGRGNFPPRFSGLQFPNYSSELNVNALELDDSALYLCASSRTGWGTGELFFGEGSRLTVL.